This T cell receptor (beta chain) was recorded in a study of control samples from healthy donors and cancer patients (dated by TCRdb to the early 2020s). Taken from cysteine to phenylalanine, the CDR3 has 16 residues. Only CDR3 DNA remains: 48 bases, in frame from the first base. CDR1 and CDR2 (SGHKS, YYEKEE) derive from the germline V gene (reference sequence). Trimmed from V: 3 bases; trimmed from J: 10 bases; junction bases lacking a gene match: 12. The method was the immunoSEQ multiplex PCR assay. The source is immuneACCESS, and TCRdb retained only in-frame sequences with V and J called. Part of the clones is not carried over; for the studies checked, unresolved V genes explain less than half of this, and the remainder is unexplained. This sample is represented by tens of thousands of clones; under 85% of them were singletons. The ten largest account for 15% to 18% of the sample. Comment on this clone: The target of this receptor is not known. It has no much larger one-base neighbor in the sample; base qualities were not kept.

The specimen was blood. The source of this sequence is a man aged 55 to 70 in good health. This receptor chain uses TRBV5-5 and TRBJ1-6; TRBD1 fits 8 bases in the junction. The CDR3 amino acid sequence is: CASSSGQGIMESPLHF. Read as DNA, the sequence is TGTGCCAGCAGCTCAGGACAGGGTATAATGGAGTCACCCCTCCACTTT. The CDR3 plus the reference TRBV5-5 and TRBJ1-6 genes for the other parts give the full variable domain: DAGVTQSPTHLIKTRGQQVTLRCSPISGHKSVSWYQQVLGQGPQFIFQYYEKEERGRGNFPDRFSARQFPNYSSELNVNALLLGDSALYLCASSSGQGIMESPLHFGNGTRLTVT.